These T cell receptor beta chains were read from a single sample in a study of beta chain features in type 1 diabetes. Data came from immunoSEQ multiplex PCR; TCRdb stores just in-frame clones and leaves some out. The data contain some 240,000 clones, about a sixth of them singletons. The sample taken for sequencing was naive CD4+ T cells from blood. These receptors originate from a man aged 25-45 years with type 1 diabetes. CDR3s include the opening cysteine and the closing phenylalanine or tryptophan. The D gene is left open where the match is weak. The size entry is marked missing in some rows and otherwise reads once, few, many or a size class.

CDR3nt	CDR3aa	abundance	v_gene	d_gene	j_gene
TGCAGCTCCTTCAGACAGGGGGGAAACATTCAGTACTTC	CSSFRQGGNIQYF	.	TRBV29-1	TRBD1	TRBJ2-4
TGTGCCAGCAGCGTAGCGGAGGGGGCCGGTCAGCCCCAGCATTTT	CASSVAEGAGQPQHF	.	TRBV9	TRBD1	TRBJ1-5
TGTGCCAGCAGTGCTACTAGCGGGAGGTATACGCAGTATTTT	CASSATSGRYTQYF	.	TRBV9	TRBD2	TRBJ2-3
TGTGCCAGCTCACCACCGGCTGGAGACTACGAGCAGTACTTC	CASSPPAGDYEQYF	.	TRBV18	.	TRBJ2-7
TGTGCCAGCAGGGAAGCCGGGGCGTCGGATTTT	CASREAGASDF	few	TRBV28	.	TRBJ2-3
TGTGCCAGCAGCTTAGGGACAGGGTTCGGAAACACCATATATTTT	CASSLGTGFGNTIYF	.	TRBV7-3	TRBD1	TRBJ1-3
TGTGCCAGCAGCTTGGAGGGCACAGATACGCAGTATTTT	CASSLEGTDTQYF	.	TRBV5-4	.	TRBJ2-3
TGTGCCAGCTTTCCGAAGTACCAGGAAGAGACCCAGTACTTC	CASFPKYQEETQYF	few	TRBV2	.	TRBJ2-5
TGTGCCAGCACCCCGGGCGGGGGCGAAAAGCAGTTCTTC	CASTPGGGEKQFF	few	TRBV7-2	.	TRBJ2-1
TGTGCCAGCAGTTACTCTGGGTTCAATGAGCAGTTCTTC	CASSYSGFNEQFF	.	TRBV6-6	.	TRBJ2-1
TGCGCCAGCAGCCAAGATGGGCACCCGTCCTACGAGCAGTACTTC	CASSQDGHPSYEQYF	.	TRBV4-1	.	TRBJ2-7
TGTGCCAGCAGAAATCCCGGGACTAGCGGGACCAATGAGCAGTTCTTC	CASRNPGTSGTNEQFF	few	TRBV5-6	TRBD2	TRBJ2-1
TGCGCCAGCAGCCAGGACTGGACAGGCACAGATACGCAGTATTTT	CASSQDWTGTDTQYF	few	TRBV4-1	.	TRBJ2-3
TGTGCCAGCAGCTTGTCCATCAACACCGGGGAGCTGTTTTTT	CASSLSINTGELFF	few	TRBV5-4	.	TRBJ2-2
TGTGCCAGCAGCTCCGACAGGGGATATGGCTACACCTTC	CASSSDRGYGYTF	.	TRBV7-2	TRBD1	TRBJ1-2
TGTGCCAGCAGCTCGGACAGGTCTGGAAACACCATATATTTT	CASSSDRSGNTIYF	few	TRBV7-9	TRBD1	TRBJ1-3
TGTGCCAGCAATCAGGTTTCCGGCTACACCTTC	CASNQVSGYTF	few	TRBV2	.	TRBJ1-2